These T cell receptor beta chains were read from a single sample in a study of control samples from healthy donors and cancer patients. Data came from immunoSEQ multiplex PCR; TCRdb stores just in-frame clones and leaves some out. The repertoire holds 100,000 to 150,000 clones, with just under 90% as singletons. The sequenced sample was PBMCs. Receptor source: a man aged 50-60 years with head and neck cancer. CDR3s include the opening cysteine and the closing phenylalanine or tryptophan.

V gene	J gene	CDR3 protein
TRBV5-1	TRBJ1-4	CASSEPPGSKLFF
TRBV6-5	TRBJ2-4	CASSTDTGDIQYF
TRBV6-5	TRBJ1-3	CASSPTSGARNTIYF
TRBV5-1	TRBJ1-1	CASSLEGFMTEAFF
TRBV9	TRBJ2-1	CASSVGGLAGYNEQFF
TRBV28	TRBJ2-7	CASSAGATWGEQYF
TRBV5-4	TRBJ2-3	CASRGDGTSGSSDTQYF
TRBV28	TRBJ1-2	CASRESDRVGYGYTF
TRBV2	TRBJ1-1	CASSGEMNTEAFF
TRBV5-4	TRBJ2-1	CASGFRLGGSYNEQFF
TRBV5-1	TRBJ1-2	CASSLSWTAGYTF
TRBV27	TRBJ1-3	CASSLFPRNTIYF
TRBV21-1	TRBJ2-5	CASGWPSGRSKETQYF
TRBV24-1	TRBJ1-1	CATSDTLNTEAFF
TRBV27	TRBJ1-6	CASSLSGTASSYNSPLHF
TRBV3-1/TRBV3-2	TRBJ1-2	CASSQDLVGARGYTF
TRBV28	TRBJ2-7	CASSSGDWLAETYSYEQYF
TRBV7-8	TRBJ2-5	CASSLSFSGETQYF
TRBV25-1	TRBJ2-5	CASSPFRVQETQYF
TRBV7-2	TRBJ2-1	CASSFGGARNNEQFF
TRBV7-2	TRBJ2-1	CASSFHREDEQFF
TRBV5-1	TRBJ1-6	CASSLEEHFSSYNSPLHF
TRBV28	TRBJ1-4	CASRVHREKLFF
TRBV7-6	TRBJ1-1	CASTFPGGPNTEAFF
TRBV6-5	TRBJ2-7	CASRPGTGSSYEQYF
TRBV5-5	TRBJ1-1	CASSFLVGTEAFF
TRBV12-1	TRBJ2-3	CASSELQGAGGTDTQYF
TRBV12-3/TRBV12-4	TRBJ2-7	CASSVDGTYEQYF
TRBV24-1	TRBJ2-1	CATSDRRSGAYNEQFF
TRBV2	TRBJ1-1	CASQDRGPEAFF
TRBV7-8	TRBJ1-4	CASRRGSPNEKLFF
TRBV5-1	TRBJ1-2	CASRETGSSALYGYTF
TRBV7-9	TRBJ1-1	CAGQGGGTEAFF
TRBV20-1	TRBJ2-5	CSASSPSASETQYF
TRBV19	TRBJ1-4	CASSRGFNEKLFF
TRBV7-9	TRBJ1-1	CASSFTGPQGGEAFF
TRBV2	TRBJ1-5	CASSPTGPRDQPQHF
TRBV2	TRBJ1-2	CASSGQGDTGYTF
TRBV7-9	TRBJ2-1	CASSPGLAGGLNSYNEQFF
TRBV7-9	TRBJ1-2	CASSFVPRLSNYGYTF
TRBV7-2	TRBJ2-6	CASSLGRVPRGANVLTF
TRBV11-2	TRBJ2-1	CASSFGQGTEQFF
TRBV13	TRBJ2-1	CASSFVGSGDQQFF
TRBV28	TRBJ2-7	CASSLLFETAGYYEQYF